This is a list of T cell receptor beta chains from one sample in a study of regulatory T cells in long-lasting Graves disease. TCRdb used MiXCR to reprocess the multiplex PCR reads, holding one entry per CDR3 protein. This sample has hundreds of thousands of distinct CDR3 sequences; roughly a sixth occur once, and the top ten carry about a fifth. This specimen consisted of peripheral blood mononuclear cells (PBMCs), obtained at new diagnosis, from a patient treated with antithyroid drugs. The receptors derive from a female donor with Graves disease. CDR3s include the opening cysteine and the closing phenylalanine or tryptophan. A D gene is named only where the DNA matches it firmly. Some rows mark clone size as missing; the rest say once, few, many or name a class of expanded clone.

D gene: TRBD1
clone size: many
J gene: TRBJ1-5
V gene: TRBV9
CDR3 protein: CASSVQGGNQPQHF

D gene: NA
clone size: many
J gene: TRBJ2-3
V gene: TRBV5-1
CDR3 protein: CASSLGGYTDTQYF

D gene: NA
clone size: many
J gene: TRBJ1-2
V gene: TRBV29-1
CDR3 protein: CSVESGPYGYTF

D gene: NA
clone size: many
J gene: TRBJ1-3
V gene: TRBV2
CDR3 protein: CASSEAGAGNTIYF

D gene: TRBD2
clone size: many
J gene: TRBJ2-3
V gene: TRBV19
CDR3 protein: CASSPLAVRTDTQYF

D gene: TRBD1
clone size: NA
J gene: TRBJ1-3
V gene: TRBV7-9
CDR3 protein: CASSYDPKQGFSGNTIYF

D gene: NA
clone size: few
J gene: TRBJ1-1
V gene: TRBV24-1
CDR3 protein: CATSRGGFTEAFF

D gene: NA
clone size: many
J gene: TRBJ1-1
V gene: TRBV12-3/TRBV12-4
CDR3 protein: CASSLGSGRRNTEAFF

D gene: TRBD2
clone size: many
J gene: TRBJ2-1
V gene: TRBV29-1
CDR3 protein: CSVEVWEGYEQFF

D gene: NA
clone size: many
J gene: TRBJ1-1
V gene: TRBV20-1
CDR3 protein: CSARSGSDTEAFF

D gene: NA
clone size: many
J gene: TRBJ2-7
V gene: TRBV12-3/TRBV12-4
CDR3 protein: CASSLGVLDSYEQYF

D gene: NA
clone size: many
J gene: TRBJ1-1
V gene: TRBV6-5
CDR3 protein: CASSYGEGLDTEAFF

D gene: TRBD1
clone size: many
J gene: TRBJ2-5
V gene: TRBV19
CDR3 protein: CASSTTGVVQETQYF

D gene: NA
clone size: many
J gene: TRBJ2-5
V gene: TRBV7-9
CDR3 protein: CASYEGETQYF

D gene: TRBD1
clone size: few
J gene: TRBJ1-1
V gene: TRBV19
CDR3 protein: CASSTSPIQGYTEAFF

D gene: TRBD2
clone size: many
J gene: TRBJ2-5
V gene: TRBV11-2
CDR3 protein: CASSSSPGLAGVETQYF

D gene: NA
clone size: many
J gene: TRBJ2-5
V gene: TRBV20-1
CDR3 protein: CSATPRRDQETQYF

D gene: NA
clone size: few
J gene: TRBJ1-6
V gene: TRBV6-1
CDR3 protein: CASRDHRGGGVRNSPLHF

D gene: NA
clone size: few
J gene: TRBJ2-2
V gene: TRBV24-1
CDR3 protein: CATSDTTGNTGELFF

D gene: NA
clone size: NA
J gene: TRBJ2-5
V gene: TRBV2
CDR3 protein: CASKSGDSQETQYF

D gene: NA
clone size: NA
J gene: TRBJ2-7
V gene: TRBV15
CDR3 protein: CATSRYSENYEQYF

D gene: NA
clone size: few
J gene: TRBJ1-2
V gene: TRBV18
CDR3 protein: CASSPLTGRNYGYTF

D gene: TRBD1
clone size: many
J gene: TRBJ2-7
V gene: TRBV2
CDR3 protein: CASRDLRDSLYEQYF

D gene: TRBD1
clone size: NA
J gene: TRBJ1-2
V gene: TRBV11-2
CDR3 protein: CASSPMDRGHGYTF

D gene: NA
clone size: NA
J gene: TRBJ1-6
V gene: TRBV20-1
CDR3 protein: CSANSGKGQGSPLHF

D gene: TRBD1
clone size: many
J gene: TRBJ2-1
V gene: TRBV20-1
CDR3 protein: CSATILTDRGRNEQFF

D gene: NA
clone size: NA
J gene: TRBJ2-7
V gene: TRBV11-2
CDR3 protein: CASSPLRRQAVGQYF

D gene: NA
clone size: many
J gene: TRBJ2-3
V gene: TRBV28
CDR3 protein: CASSLVVSTDTQYF

D gene: TRBD2
clone size: NA
J gene: TRBJ2-1
V gene: TRBV9
CDR3 protein: CASSVAPLAGGEQFF

D gene: NA
clone size: many
J gene: TRBJ1-2
V gene: TRBV2
CDR3 protein: CASSETLANYGYTF

D gene: NA
clone size: many
J gene: TRBJ1-1
V gene: TRBV28
CDR3 protein: CASSSGELPTEAFF

D gene: NA
clone size: few
J gene: TRBJ1-6
V gene: TRBV18
CDR3 protein: CASSPDNNSPLHF

D gene: NA
clone size: many
J gene: TRBJ2-1
V gene: TRBV27
CDR3 protein: CASSGVRLFF

D gene: NA
clone size: NA
J gene: TRBJ2-2
V gene: TRBV4-1
CDR3 protein: CASSQLPGSHTGELFF